The clone carrying this TCR beta chain was counted at least ten times. Its cognate antigen is unknown. This specimen comes from a study of human T cells and chemical hapten exposure. Whole-study context: DPC (0.01%) was patch tested on the upper back and read at 6 days. Study findings and constraints: Sensitization with DPC brought no change to TCRs above 1 in 1000 in frequency.

Time point here: pre-sensitization, week 0. Treatment of the sample: therapeutic diphenylcyclopropenone sensitization with weekly scalp DPC. Phlebotomy was performed prior to application of every patch test. CDR3 length: 14 residues. V shed 1 base and J shed 2 bases, with 10 bases lying between them. CDR1 and CDR2 from the germline V gene are DFQATT and SNEGSKA (reference sequence). TCRdb redid the calling of the RACE reads with MiXCR, one entry per CDR3 protein. Of some 60,000 distinct CDR3 sequences in the sample, 11% were seen once. This TCR was recovered from a middle-aged woman with alopecia areata. Some clones in this sample may be carry-over from other donors' samples. The rearrangement links TRBV20-1 to TRBJ2-3; D might be TRBD2 (5 bases). Sequencing was performed on whole blood, taken in connection with sensitization to the hapten diphenylcyclopropenone (DPC). DNA of the CDR3: TGCAGTGCTAGAGCCCAGCGGTCCACAGATACGCAGTATTTT. Its protein is CSARAQRSTDTQYF.